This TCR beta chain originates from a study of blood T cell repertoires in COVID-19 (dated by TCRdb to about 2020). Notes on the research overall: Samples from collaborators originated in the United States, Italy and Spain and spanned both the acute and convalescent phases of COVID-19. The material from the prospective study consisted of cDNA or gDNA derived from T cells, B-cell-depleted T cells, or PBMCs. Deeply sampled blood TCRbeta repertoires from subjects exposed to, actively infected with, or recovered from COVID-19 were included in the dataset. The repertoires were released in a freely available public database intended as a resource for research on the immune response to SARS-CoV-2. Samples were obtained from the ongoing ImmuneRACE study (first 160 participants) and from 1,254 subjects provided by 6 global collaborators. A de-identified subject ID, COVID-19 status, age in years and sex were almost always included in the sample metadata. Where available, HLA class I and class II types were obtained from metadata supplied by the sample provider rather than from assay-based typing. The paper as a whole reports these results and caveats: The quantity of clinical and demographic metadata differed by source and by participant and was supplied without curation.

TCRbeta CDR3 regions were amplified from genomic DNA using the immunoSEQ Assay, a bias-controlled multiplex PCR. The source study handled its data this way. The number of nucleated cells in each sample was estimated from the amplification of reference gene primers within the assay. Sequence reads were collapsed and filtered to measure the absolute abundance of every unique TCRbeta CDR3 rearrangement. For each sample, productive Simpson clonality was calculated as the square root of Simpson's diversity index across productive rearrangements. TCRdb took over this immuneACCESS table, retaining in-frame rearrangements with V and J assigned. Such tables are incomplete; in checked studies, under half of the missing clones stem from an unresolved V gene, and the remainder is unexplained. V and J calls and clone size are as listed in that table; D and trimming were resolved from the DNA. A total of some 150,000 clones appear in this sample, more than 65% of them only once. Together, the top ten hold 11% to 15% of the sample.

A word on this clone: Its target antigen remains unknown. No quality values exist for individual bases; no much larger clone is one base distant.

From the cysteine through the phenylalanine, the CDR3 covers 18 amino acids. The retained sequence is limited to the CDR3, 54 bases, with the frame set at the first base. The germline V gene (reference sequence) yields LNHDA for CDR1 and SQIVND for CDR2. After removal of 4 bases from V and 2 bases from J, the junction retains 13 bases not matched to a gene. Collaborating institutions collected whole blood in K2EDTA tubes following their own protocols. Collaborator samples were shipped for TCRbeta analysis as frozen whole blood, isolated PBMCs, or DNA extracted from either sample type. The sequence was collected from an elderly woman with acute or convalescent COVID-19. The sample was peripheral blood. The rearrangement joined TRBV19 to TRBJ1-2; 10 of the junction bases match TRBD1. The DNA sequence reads TGTGCCAGTAGTACTCGAGGGAACCGGGACAGGGGAAACTATGGCTACACCTTC. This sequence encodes CASSTRGNRDRGNYGYTF.